Presented here are 20 T cell receptor beta chains from one specimen sequenced in a study of blood T cell repertoires in COVID-19 (dated by TCRdb to 2018 to 2020). The library was made by the immunoSEQ multiplex PCR assay. TCRdb mirrors the immuneACCESS table, restricted to in-frame sequences. Some clones are absent from its copies; in checked studies, under half trace to an unresolved V gene, and the reason for the others is unknown. Present in this sample are about 190,000 clones, around nine tenths of which were seen just once. 2.1% of the sample goes to the ten largest clones. The sequencing input was peripheral blood. These receptors were taken from a man between 65 and 85 years old with active or convalescent COVID-19.

The V call is TRBV4-3, the J call TRBJ1-1, with a weak D call TRBD1 (6 bases). Germline V gene data show CDR1 as LGHNA and CDR2 as YSLEER. The V end was cut by 0 bases, the J end by 6 bases, with 17 bases between. The CDR3 extends over 16 amino acids. The CDR3 sequence is CASSQDSWGPRAEAFF. CDR3 nucleotide sequence: TGCGCCAGCAGCCAAGATTCGTGGGGGCCTCGGGCTGAAGCTTTCTTT.

The genes are TRBV28 and TRBJ2-7; 7 nucleotides agree with TRBD1. V was pared by 6 bases and J by 6 bases, with 8 bases of the junction left unmatched. This CDR3 is 13 amino acids long. The V gene's germline CDR1 is MDHEN and CDR2 SYDVKM. The CDR3 region has the DNA TGTGCCAGCAGGGGGGCAGACAGGGCCGAGCAGTACTTC. It is translated as CASRGADRAEQYF. Using reference TRBV28 and TRBJ2-7 for the parts outside the CDR3, the full variable domain is DVKVTQSSRYLVKRTGEKVFLECVQDMDHENMFWYRQDPGLGLRLIYFSYDVKMKEKGDIPEGYSVSREKKERFSLILESASTNQTSMYLCASRGADRAEQYFGPGTRLTVT.

V usage is TRBV19 and J usage is TRBJ2-5; 9 bases match TRBD2. CDR1 and CDR2 (germline): LNHDA, SQIVND (reference sequence). There are 16 residues in the CDR3. With 4 bases clipped from V and 4 bases from J, the junction kept 10 bases outside the gene matches. CDR3 loop: CASSTHLAGTPETQYF. The CDR3 coding sequence is TGTGCCAGTAGTACACATCTAGCGGGGACCCCAGAGACCCAGTACTTC.

The V gene is TRBV19, the J gene TRBJ2-1, with unresolved D. The CDR3 has 15 residues. Germline loops: CDR1 LNHDA, CDR2 SQIVND (reference sequence). V gave up 0 bases and J gave up 3 bases, with 9 bases separating them. DNA of the CDR3: TGTGCCAGTAGTATAGATCCAGGTATCTACAATGAGCAGTTCTTC. It encodes CASSIDPGIYNEQFF.

The CDR3 region is CASRGAGYEQYF. CDR3 bases: TGTGCCAGCAGGGGGGCAGGGTACGAGCAGTACTTC. V and J are TRBV6-6 and TRBJ2-7, with D perhaps matching TRBD1 (6 bases). Trimming took 6 bases from V and 4 from J, leaving 10 bases between them. Germline CDR1 is MNHNY and CDR2 is SVGAGI (reference sequence). CDR3 length: 12 residues.

V and J are TRBV7-8 and TRBJ2-3, with 9 bases aligning to TRBD2. CDR3 length equals 17 residues. CDR1 is SGHVS, CDR2 FQNEAQ, per germline. With 3 bases clipped from V and 0 bases from J, the junction kept 7 bases outside the gene matches. The CDR3 loop reads CASSFAGGSFSTDTQYF. As DNA, the CDR3 is TGTGCCAGCAGCTTTGCGGGGGGGTCTTTTAGCACAGATACGCAGTATTTT.

V and J are TRBV28 and TRBJ1-2; D might be TRBD1 (5 bases). V lost 7 bases, J lost 5 bases, and 17 bases lay in between. CDR1 and CDR2 from the germline V gene are MDHEN and SYDVKM. The CDR3 runs to 14 residues. CDR3 in DNA: TGTGCCAGCATCGCGAGGATGGGACTATATGGCTACACCTTC. Translating gives CASIARMGLYGYTF.

V and J are TRBV19 and TRBJ2-2; tentatively, D is TRBD2 (6 bases). Trimming removed 1 base from V and 0 bases from J, with 12 bases in between. Germline loops: CDR1 LNHDA, CDR2 SQIVND (reference sequence). The CDR3 runs to 17 residues. The CDR3 region has the DNA TGTGCCAGTAGTATAGGTCGACTAGTAGCGAACACCGGGGAGCTGTTTTTT. It encodes CASSIGRLVANTGELFF.

J is TRBJ1-6 and V is TRBV18; D possibly corresponds to TRBD1 (6 bases). Deletions cut 6 bases from V and 6 bases from J, with 9 bases between. Germline lookup yields CDR1 KGHSH and CDR2 LQKENI. CDR3 length: 13 amino acids. The CDR3 protein is CASSRTVNSPLHF. CDR3 in DNA: TGTGCCAGCTCCAGGACAGTTAATTCACCCCTCCACTTT.

The rearrangement links TRBV7-8 to TRBJ2-7, with 10 nucleotides matching TRBD2. The length of the CDR3 is 16 residues. With V trimmed by 1 base and J by 4 bases, 7 bases remained unmatched. The V gene's germline CDR1 is SGHVS and CDR2 FQNEAQ. The CDR3 here is CASSLGLGLARYEQYF. The CDR3 DNA follows: TGTGCCAGCAGCTTAGGTTTGGGACTAGCGAGATACGAGCAGTACTTC. Supplemented by reference TRBV7-8 and TRBJ2-7, the full variable domain reads GAGVSQSPRYKVAKRGQDVALRCDPISGHVSLFWYQQALGQGPEFLTYFQNEAQLDKSGLPSDRFFAERPEGSVSTLKIQRTQQEDSAVYLCASSLGLGLARYEQYFGPGTRLTVT.

The chain is built from TRBV5-6 and TRBJ2-7; D is possibly TRBD1 (6 bases). CDR1 is SGHDT and CDR2 is YYEEEE in the germline V gene. The V and J ends lost 0 bases and 3 bases respectively, with 10 bases between them. The CDR3 extends over 14 amino acids. Here the CDR3 reads CASSLGQGNYEQYF. In DNA, the CDR3 is TGTGCCAGCAGCTTGGGTCAGGGGAACTACGAGCAGTACTTC.

The rearrangement joins TRBV28 to TRBJ2-7; D is possibly TRBD1 (5 bases). The ends were cut back, 5 bases at V and 4 bases at J, with 21 bases in the middle. The CDR3 is 16 residues long. The germline CDR1 and CDR2 sequences are MDHEN and SYDVKM. CDR3 sequence (DNA): TGTGCCAGCAGTCGCTTAGGGGCCGCCAACCCTTACGAGCAGTACTTC. It specifies CASSRLGAANPYEQYF.

This chain joins TRBV5-1 and TRBJ2-5, with D maybe TRBD2 (5 bases). Germline assignment: CDR1 SGHRS and CDR2 YFSETQ. V dropped 2 bases and J dropped 0 bases, with 14 bases sitting between them. This CDR3 is 16 amino acids long. This CDR3 is CASSLSPGMYQETQYF. DNA of the CDR3: TGCGCCAGCAGCTTATCCCCCGGGATGTACCAAGAGACCCAGTACTTC.

The CDR3 sequence: CSVVRQEETQYF. In DNA form, the CDR3 reads TGCAGCGTCGTCAGACAGGAAGAGACCCAGTACTTC. This chain uses TRBV29-1 with TRBJ2-5, with a possible D match to TRBD1 (6 bases). The CDR3 contains 12 residues. Per germline, CDR1 SQVTM and CDR2 ANQGSEA. V dropped 6 bases and J dropped 3 bases, with 11 bases sitting between them. The full variable domain, in which reference TRBV29-1 and TRBJ2-5 provide the parts outside the CDR3, is SAVISQKPSRDICQRGTSLTIQCQVDSQVTMMFWYRQQPGQSLTLIATANQGSEATYESGFVIDKFPISRPNLTFSTLTVSNMSPEDSSIYLCSVVRQEETQYFGPGTRLLVL.

This clone was observed once. The chain uses TRBV7-2 and TRBJ1-1; the D gene is possibly TRBD1 (6 bases). Trimming removed 4 bases from V and 11 bases from J, with 17 bases in between. Germline lookup yields CDR1 SGHTA and CDR2 FQGNSA. The CDR3 extends over 13 amino acids. CDR3 coding DNA: TGTGCCAGCAGCTCCCAAGATGGGGGCATGGCTTTCTTT. Amino acids: CASSSQDGGMAFF.

V usage is TRBV6-6 and J usage is TRBJ2-1; 7 positions match TRBD2. CDR3 length: 15 residues. Germline assignment: CDR1 MNHNY and CDR2 SVGAGI (reference sequence). V lost 5 bases to trimming and J lost 6 bases; unmatched junction nucleotides: 10. For the CDR3, the DNA is TGTGCCAGCAGTGAGGGGCTAGCGGCCGGCAATGAGCAGTTCTTC. As protein: CASSEGLAAGNEQFF.

CDR3 nucleotide sequence: TGTGCCAGCAGCCCGGGACTAGCTAACGACGAGCAGTACTTC. Its translation is CASSPGLANDEQYF. The chain joins TRBV5-4 to TRBJ2-7; 9 bases align to TRBD2. V was clipped by 4 bases and J by 5 bases; unmatched bases: 7. CDR3 length: 14 residues. Germline assignment: CDR1 SGHNT and CDR2 YYREEE (reference sequence).

The chain employs TRBV5-1 and TRBJ1-6, with D tentatively TRBD1 (6 bases). CDR1 and CDR2 (germline): SGHRS, YFSETQ. This CDR3 comprises 14 residues. Trimming took off 0 bases at V and 10 bases at J, with 11 bases between the two ends. CDR3 residues: CASSLDSGDSPLHF. The CDR3 DNA follows: TGCGCCAGCAGCTTGGACTCAGGGGACTCACCCCTCCACTTT.

The gene calls are TRBV30 and TRBJ1-6; no clear D gene. The V gene lost 3 bases and the J gene lost 7 bases, with 22 bases spanning the gap. Germline values: CDR1 GTSNPN, CDR2 SVGIG (reference sequence). This CDR3 is built from 17 residues. The chain's CDR3 is CAWRPLQLGIKNSPLHF. The CDR3 nucleotides read TGTGCCTGGAGACCCCTGCAGCTCGGGATTAAGAATTCACCCCTCCACTTT.

The rearrangement uses TRBV18 and TRBJ2-7; 8 bases agree with TRBD1. Trimming took 2 bases from V and 9 from J; bases not matched to a gene: 9. Germline V gene data show CDR1 as KGHSH and CDR2 as LQKENI. The CDR3 totals 14 residues. The CDR3 sequence is CASSPDRGNVRQYF. Here the CDR3 DNA reads TGTGCCAGCTCACCAGACAGGGGTAATGTTAGGCAGTACTTC.